The 17 T cell receptor beta chains reported below all come from one sample, sequenced in a study of blood T cell repertoires in COVID-19. Measured with immunoSEQ multiplex PCR; TCRdb has only the in-frame clones, and not every one. The sample holds more than 85,000 clones; roughly 80% are singletons and the top ten take more than 15%. The sample consisted of peripheral blood. These receptors were collected from a man older than 75 with acute or convalescent COVID-19.

The chain employs TRBV3-1 (or the pseudogene TRBV3-2) and TRBJ2-1, with 14 nucleotides matching TRBD2. The CDR3 consists of 17 residues. V gave up 1 base and J gave up 9 bases; unmatched junction bases: 8. From germline, CDR1 is LGHDT and CDR2 YNNKEL (reference sequence). In nucleotides, the CDR3 is TGTGCCAGCAGCCAAGGGGGGGGGACTAGCGGGAGAACTGAGCAGTTCTTC. This gives the protein CASSQGGGTSGRTEQFF.

This rearrangement joins TRBV7-9 to TRBJ2-7, with D perhaps TRBD1 (5 bases). The germline V gene has CDR1 SEHNR and CDR2 FQNEAQ (reference sequence). This CDR3 has 14 residues. V lost 0 bases and J 2 bases, leaving 8 bases between the germline ends. The CDR3 spells CASSLAWTTYEQYF. CDR3 DNA sequence: TGTGCCAGCAGCTTAGCGTGGACAACCTACGAGCAGTACTTC. Drawing the rest from reference TRBV7-9 and TRBJ2-7, the complete variable domain is DTGVSQNPRHKITKRGQNVTFRCDPISEHNRLYWYRQTLGQGPEFLTYFQNEAQLEKSRLLSDRFSAERPKGSFSTLEIQRTEQGDSAMYLCASSLAWTTYEQYFGPGTRLTVT.

The V call is TRBV18, the J call TRBJ2-7; a weak D match, TRBD1 (6 bases). Per the germline V gene, CDR1 is KGHSH and CDR2 is LQKENI. Trimming took off 1 base at V and 6 bases at J, with 13 bases between the two ends. This CDR3 has 14 residues. This CDR3 reads CASSPLQGIGEQYF. The CDR3 DNA reads as TGTGCCAGCTCACCACTACAGGGTATCGGCGAGCAGTACTTC.

The chain links TRBV7-8 to TRBJ2-1, with 10 bases matching TRBD2. The germline V gene encodes CDR1 SGHVS and CDR2 FQNEAQ. The CDR3 is 15 amino acids. The junction had 8 bases not matched to a gene; V was cut back by 9 bases and J by 3 bases. The CDR3 DNA follows: TGTGCCAGTACTAGCGGGGAATCGTTCTACAATGAGCAGTTCTTC. The encoded protein is CASTSGESFYNEQFF.

This chain joins TRBV12-3 or TRBV12-4 and TRBJ1-1; 9 nucleotides line up with TRBD1. V shed 8 bases, J shed 3 bases, and the junction held 4 bases outside the gene matches. This CDR3 is 13 amino acids long. Written as DNA, the CDR3 is TGTGCCAGCGGGACAGGGCCCCACACTGAAGCTTTCTTT. It translates to CASGTGPHTEAFF.

This clone was picked up a small number of times. The CDR3 loop reads CASSYYRDSPLHF. The CDR3, as DNA: TGTGCCAGCAGCTACTATCGGGATTCACCCCTCCACTTT. The chain employs TRBV7-9 and TRBJ1-6; no definite D call. Trimming took off 4 bases at V and 8 bases at J, with 9 bases between the two ends. Germline CDR1 reads SEHNR; CDR2 reads FQNEAQ (reference sequence). The CDR3 runs to 13 residues.

The chain employs TRBV9 and TRBJ2-6, with D perhaps matching TRBD2 (6 bases). This CDR3 is built from 15 residues. V lost 4 bases and J 1 base, leaving 9 bases between the germline ends. Looked up from germline, CDR1 is SGDLS and CDR2 is YYNGEE. The CDR3 DNA is TGTGCCAGCAGCCAAGGAGGGTCTGGGGCCAACGTCCTGACTTTC. Amino acid sequence: CASSQGGSGANVLTF.

This clone was counted between two and nine times. This chain uses TRBV6-6 with TRBJ2-5; TRBD2 matches 8 bases. V gave up 0 bases and J gave up 7 bases; unmatched junction bases: 7. In germline, CDR1 is MNHNY, CDR2 SVGAGI (reference sequence). The CDR3 is 15 residues long. The CDR3 loop reads CASSYSPGGTGTQYF. The CDR3 region has the DNA TGTGCCAGCAGTTACTCTCCGGGGGGGACGGGGACCCAGTACTTC.

This chain joins TRBV24-1 and TRBJ2-7; 7 nucleotides line up with TRBD1. CDR1 is KGHDR and CDR2 is SFDVKD in the germline V gene. CDR3 size: 15 residues. V shed 4 bases and J 7 bases; nucleotides not matched to a gene: 12. Here the CDR3 reads CATSEAPVGGREQYF. CDR3 DNA: TGTGCCACCAGTGAGGCGCCGGTAGGGGGCCGAGAGCAGTACTTC.

The V call is TRBV11-2, the J call TRBJ1-4, with 7 bases identical to TRBD1. The J segment lost 1 base and the V segment lost 5 bases, leaving 1 base of the junction unmatched. Germline CDR1 and CDR2: SGHAT and FQNNGV. This CDR3 has 14 residues. CDR3 nucleotide sequence: TGTGCCAGCAGCGACAGGGTAACTAATGAAAAACTGTTTTTT. It encodes CASSDRVTNEKLFF.

The chain couples TRBV12-3 or TRBV12-4 to TRBJ1-1, with 7 bases that match TRBD1. This CDR3 region has 13 residues. Losses at the gene ends were 6 bases for V and 4 bases for J; bases not matched to a gene: 5. The CDR3 sequence is CASSDTGVTEAFF. The CDR3 coding sequence is TGTGCCAGCAGCGATACAGGGGTCACTGAAGCTTTCTTT.

This chain joins TRBV7-2 and TRBJ1-5; TRBD1 matches 8 bases. The trim removed 5 bases at V and 0 bases at J, leaving 6 bases unmatched. From germline, CDR1 is SGHTA and CDR2 FQGNSA. The CDR3 is 16 amino acids. CDR3 DNA sequence: TGTGCCAGCAGCCAAACCGACAGGGGTAGCAATCAGCCCCAGCATTTT. Its protein is CASSQTDRGSNQPQHF.

The chain has TRBV7-2 and TRBJ2-1; 7 bases align to TRBD1. Looked up from germline, CDR1 is SGHTA and CDR2 is FQGNSA. Trimming took 1 base from V and 0 from J; bases not matched to a gene: 3. The CDR3 is 16 residues long. CDR3 sequence reads: CASSLGTGLSYNEQFF. Written as DNA, the CDR3 is TGTGCCAGCAGCTTAGGGACAGGCCTCTCCTACAATGAGCAGTTCTTC.

The V call is TRBV28, the J call TRBJ2-3, with D possibly TRBD2 on 5 matching bases. The CDR3 is 13 residues long. Germline values: CDR1 MDHEN, CDR2 SYDVKM. Trimming cost V 10 bases and J 1 base, with 12 bases left between them. CDR3 DNA: TGTGCCACAGGACTTCCGGGCACAGATACGCAGTATTTT. This encodes CATGLPGTDTQYF.

The chain couples TRBV7-8 to TRBJ2-7, with D tentatively TRBD1 (6 bases). Germline-derived CDR1 and CDR2 are SGHVS and FQNEAQ. The CDR3 is made up of 14 amino acids. Between the trimmed V and J ends, which lost 5 bases and 1 base, there was a span of 12 bases. The CDR3 DNA follows: TGTGCCAGCAGCCATATCGACAGGTCCTACGAGCAGTACTTC. Translated: CASSHIDRSYEQYF.

In DNA, the CDR3 is TGTGCCAGCAGTGGACAGGGGGCTCACACTGAAGCTTTCTTT. Translating gives CASSGQGAHTEAFF. The J gene is TRBJ1-1, the V gene TRBV9; 11 nucleotides line up with TRBD1. CDR3 length equals 14 residues. The V and J ends lost 5 bases and 3 bases, in that order; junction bases with no gene match: 3. Germline CDR1 and CDR2: SGDLS and YYNGEE. Based on the CDR3 plus reference TRBV9 and TRBJ1-1, the full variable domain is DSGVTQTPKHLITATGQRVTLRCSPRSGDLSVYWYQQSLDQGLQFLIQYYNGEERAKGNILERFSAQQFPDLHSELNLSSLELGDSALYFCASSGQGAHTEAFFGQGTRLTVV.

This clone was observed a few times. This CDR3 reads CAWIQTGVFGYTF. CDR3 in DNA: TGTGCCTGGATTCAAACAGGTGTTTTTGGCTACACCTTC. J is TRBJ1-2 and V is TRBV30, with D perhaps TRBD1 (5 bases). The germline V gene has CDR1 GTSNPN and CDR2 SVGIG (reference sequence). This CDR3 contains 13 residues. Trimming stripped 4 bases from V and 7 bases from J, with 16 bases between.